Each of the 8 T cell receptor beta chains below was sequenced from the same sample in a study of cytomegalovirus exposure and HLA in healthy donors. A multiplex PCR was run with 60 Vbeta primers and 13 Jbeta primers. Method: immunoSEQ multiplex PCR; TCRdb's copy keeps in-frame clones and lacks some. The sample has 60,000 to 75,000 clones, roughly four fifths seen once; the top ten hold 11%. Sequences were obtained from PBMCs. These receptors were taken from a woman aged 55-75 years in good health and CMV-seropositive.

The CDR3 here is CASSELGQISNQPQHF. CDR3 DNA: TGTGCCAGCAGTGAATTGGGACAGATTAGCAATCAGCCCCAGCATTTT. The genes are TRBV6-1 and TRBJ1-5; TRBD1 matches 7 bases. The germline V gene has CDR1 MNHNS and CDR2 SASEGT. After removal of 2 bases from V and 0 bases from J, the junction contained 4 bases not matched to a gene. The CDR3 has 16 residues.

Only a few counts were recorded for this clone. This chain connects TRBV9 to TRBJ1-5; 8 bases fit TRBD1. The CDR3 is 15 residues long. Germline V lookup: CDR1 SGDLS, CDR2 YYNGEE. Unmatched junction bases numbered 6, after V lost 4 bases and J lost 3 bases. The CDR3 DNA follows: TGTGCCAGCAGCCCGGGACAGGCGAACAATCAGCCCCAGCATTTT. Amino acids: CASSPGQANNQPQHF.

V gene TRBV6-5 combines with J gene TRBJ1-1; TRBD1 aligns across 9 bases. The CDR3 sequence is 12 residues long. The ends lost 5 bases at V and 10 bases at J; junction bases unmatched: 5. CDR1 is MNHEY and CDR2 is SVGAGI in the germline V gene. The CDR3 here is CASSNTGGLAFF. CDR3 DNA sequence: TGTGCCAGCAGTAATACAGGGGGCCTAGCTTTCTTT.

For the CDR3, the DNA is TGTGCCTGGACCCCTAAGGACAGGGGGATTAGCAATCAGCCCCAGCATTTT. Protein product: CAWTPKDRGISNQPQHF. The rearrangement uses TRBV30 and TRBJ1-5, with TRBD1 matching over 10 bases. After removal of 4 bases from V and 0 bases from J, the junction contained 9 bases not matched to a gene. CDR3 length equals 17 residues. Germline V gives CDR1 GTSNPN, CDR2 SVGIG (reference sequence).

V gene TRBV2 combines with J gene TRBJ2-1; TRBD1 agrees at 7 bases. The CDR3 consists of 13 residues. The V and J ends lost 2 bases and 6 bases, in that order; junction bases with no gene match: 1. Germline V gene lookup returns CDR1 SNHLY and CDR2 FYNNEI. The CDR3 bases are TGTGCCAGCAGTGAAAACAGGGGCAATGAGCAGTTCTTC. Residues: CASSENRGNEQFF.

V is TRBV18 and J is TRBJ1-3; no definite D call. Germline loops: CDR1 KGHSH, CDR2 LQKENI. V gave up 1 base and J gave up 2 bases, with 12 bases separating them. The CDR3 is 16 residues long. The CDR3 protein is CASSPRAGGTGNTIYF. The CDR3 coding sequence is TGTGCCAGCTCACCACGGGCTGGAGGGACTGGAAACACCATATATTTT.

The rearrangement joins TRBV5-1 to TRBJ2-3; 9 positions agree with TRBD2. The length of the CDR3 is 18 residues. CDR1 and CDR2 from the germline V gene are SGHRS and YFSETQ. V trimming: 0 bases; J trimming: 0 bases; junction bases outside the gene matches: 8. The CDR3 coding sequence is TGCGCCAGCAGCTTGGGGGCTAGCGGGGATGGAAGCACAGATACGCAGTATTTT. Amino acids: CASSLGASGDGSTDTQYF.

The chain couples TRBV7-8 to TRBJ1-4, with D maybe TRBD1 (6 bases). In germline, CDR1 is SGHVS, CDR2 FQNEAQ. The CDR3 covers 14 residues. The V gene lost 5 bases and the J gene lost 4 bases, with 11 bases spanning the gap. The CDR3 DNA sequence: TGTGCCAGCAGCCCAGGGGCAGTTAATGAAAAACTGTTTTTT. Protein product: CASSPGAVNEKLFF.